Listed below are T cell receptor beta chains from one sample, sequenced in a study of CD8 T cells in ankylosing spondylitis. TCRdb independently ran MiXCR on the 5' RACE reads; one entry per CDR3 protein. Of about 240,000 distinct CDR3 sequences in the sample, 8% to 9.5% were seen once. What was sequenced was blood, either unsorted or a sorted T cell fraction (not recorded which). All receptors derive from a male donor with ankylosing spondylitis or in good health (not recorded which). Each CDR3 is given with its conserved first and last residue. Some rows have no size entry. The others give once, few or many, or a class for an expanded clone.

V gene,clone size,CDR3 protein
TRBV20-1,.,CSAGLQRDSGEQYF
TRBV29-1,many,CSGMVQGTTYGYTF
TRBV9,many,CASSAPGGYNEQFF
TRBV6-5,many,CASSYSLLAGGNTEAFF
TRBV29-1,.,CSVRRLGGRPRSYEQYF
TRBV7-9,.,CASSLVYGGLADTQYF
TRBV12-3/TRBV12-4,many,CASQGAYNEQFF
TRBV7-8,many,CASSFRDSPYEQYF
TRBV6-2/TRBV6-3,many,CASRWTGESTEAFF
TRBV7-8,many,CASSVDRRQTNQPQHF
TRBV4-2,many,CASSQDGGPGNTIYF
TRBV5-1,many,CASSLDRALPNYGYTF
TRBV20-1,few,CSARALVELGGEQFF
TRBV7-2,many,CASSLASGTIAKNIQYF
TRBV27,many,CASSIGGGMNTEAFF
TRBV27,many,CASRKGAYEQYF